The rows below give T cell receptor beta chains drawn from one sample of a study of T-cell memory formation after mild COVID-19. TCRdb re-derived calls from the 5' RACE reads in MiXCR, one entry per CDR3 protein. The data contain under 400,000 distinct CDR3 sequences, under 30% of them seen just once; the ten biggest clones take up approximately 15%. Specimen: PBMCs or a T cell subset sorted from them (not recorded which). Receptors were obtained from an adult woman who had mild COVID-19 (a few samples of this study predate the infection). Cell type and time point are not known. CDR3s include the opening cysteine and the closing phenylalanine or tryptophan.

cdr3_aa | v_call
CASSLVVVFGRGFTQYF | TRBV7-8
CASSLRSGTTYEQYF | TRBV4-3
CATSEGTRGGYNYGYTF | TRBV24-1
CSVYTFEAFF | TRBV29-1
CSVETGTDTGEPFF | TRBV29-1
CASRSRAGTEAFF | TRBV5-1
CASRDRKPKDEAFF | TRBV6-1
CASSLEGQGVDGYTF | TRBV5-1
CASSEGEGLGSTEAFF | TRBV6-1
CSLTSGSTDTQYF | TRBV29-1
CASGLAGVGSYEQYF | TRBV12-3/TRBV12-4
CASSLGPGPSYEQYF | TRBV7-6
CAGRRGPNTGELFF | TRBV6-6
CASSSPPGPQHF | TRBV12-3/TRBV12-4
CASSLARLGKRQETQYF | TRBV7-8
CASSKGAAGWTEAFF | TRBV6-5
CASSPGTRVQFF | TRBV7-2
CASSPGGGGGEQFF | TRBV4-2
CASTMSGTGGYEQYF | TRBV12-3/TRBV12-4
CASSVFGGTNTGELFF | TRBV12-3/TRBV12-4
CAISEGQDHGYTF | TRBV10-3
CASSPLTSSGPDTQYF | TRBV12-3/TRBV12-4
CAISENREGTQYF | TRBV10-3
CASSQAPDWTYEQYF | TRBV3-1
CASSPSPGGGETQYF | TRBV4-2
CASSPAAQETQYF | TRBV4-1
CASSHDRDAGNTIYF | TRBV7-9
CASSLHAGTAADTQYF | TRBV12-3/TRBV12-4
CASSQGRRVKGSYNEQFF | TRBV7-3
CASNAPGQGANYGYTF | TRBV12-3/TRBV12-4
CASSLGGGTLVPGTYEQYF | TRBV18
CATSDFTYNEQFF | TRBV24-1
CASSRLISSYEQYF | TRBV12-3/TRBV12-4
CASSPGLAQEQYF | TRBV7-2
CASSQGTTGLETQYF | TRBV4-1
CSARDWGGISYEQYF | TRBV20-1
CASRPTGMEEQYF | TRBV12-3/TRBV12-4
CASGTDSLQYF | TRBV5-5
CASVTGPGETQYF | TRBV2